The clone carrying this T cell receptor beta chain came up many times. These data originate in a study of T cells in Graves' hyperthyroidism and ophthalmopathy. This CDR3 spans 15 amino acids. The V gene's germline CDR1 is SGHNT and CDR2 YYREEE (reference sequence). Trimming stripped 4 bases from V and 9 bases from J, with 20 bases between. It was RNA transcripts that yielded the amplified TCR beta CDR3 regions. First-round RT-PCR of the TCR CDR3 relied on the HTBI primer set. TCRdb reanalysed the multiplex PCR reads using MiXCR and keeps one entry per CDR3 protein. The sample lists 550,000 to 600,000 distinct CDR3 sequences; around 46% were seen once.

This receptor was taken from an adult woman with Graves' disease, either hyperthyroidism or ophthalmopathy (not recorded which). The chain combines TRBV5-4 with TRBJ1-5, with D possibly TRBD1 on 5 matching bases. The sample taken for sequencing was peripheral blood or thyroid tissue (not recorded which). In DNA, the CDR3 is TGTGCCAGCAGCGAAGGGACGGCTCCAGGGAGGCCCCAGCATTTT. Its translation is CASSEGTAPGRPQHF.